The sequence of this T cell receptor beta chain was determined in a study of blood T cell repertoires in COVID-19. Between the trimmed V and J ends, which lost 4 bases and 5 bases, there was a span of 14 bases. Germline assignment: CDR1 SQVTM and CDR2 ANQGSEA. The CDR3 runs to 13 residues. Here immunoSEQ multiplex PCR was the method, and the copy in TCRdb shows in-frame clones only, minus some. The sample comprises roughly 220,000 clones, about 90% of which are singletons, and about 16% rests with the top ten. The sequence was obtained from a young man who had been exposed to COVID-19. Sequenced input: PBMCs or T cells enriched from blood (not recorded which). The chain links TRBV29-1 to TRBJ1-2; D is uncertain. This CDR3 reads CSVGWGDDYGYTF. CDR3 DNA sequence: TGCAGCGTTGGGTGGGGAGATGATTATGGCTACACCTTC.